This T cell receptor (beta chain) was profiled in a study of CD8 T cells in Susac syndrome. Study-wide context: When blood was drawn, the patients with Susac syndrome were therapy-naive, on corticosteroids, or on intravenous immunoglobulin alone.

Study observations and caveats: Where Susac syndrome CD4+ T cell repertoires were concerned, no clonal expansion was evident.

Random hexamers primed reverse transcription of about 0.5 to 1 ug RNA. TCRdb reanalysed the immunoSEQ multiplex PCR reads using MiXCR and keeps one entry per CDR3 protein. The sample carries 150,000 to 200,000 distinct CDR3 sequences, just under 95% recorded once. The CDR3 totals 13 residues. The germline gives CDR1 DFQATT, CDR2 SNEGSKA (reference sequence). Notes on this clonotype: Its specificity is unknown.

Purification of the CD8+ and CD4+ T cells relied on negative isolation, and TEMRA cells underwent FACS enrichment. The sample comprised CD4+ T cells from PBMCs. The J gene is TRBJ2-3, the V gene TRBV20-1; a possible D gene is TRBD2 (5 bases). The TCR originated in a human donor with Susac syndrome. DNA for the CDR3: TGCAGGGCGGGCGGTCCTAGCACAGATACGCAGTATTTT. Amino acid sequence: CRAGGPSTDTQYF.